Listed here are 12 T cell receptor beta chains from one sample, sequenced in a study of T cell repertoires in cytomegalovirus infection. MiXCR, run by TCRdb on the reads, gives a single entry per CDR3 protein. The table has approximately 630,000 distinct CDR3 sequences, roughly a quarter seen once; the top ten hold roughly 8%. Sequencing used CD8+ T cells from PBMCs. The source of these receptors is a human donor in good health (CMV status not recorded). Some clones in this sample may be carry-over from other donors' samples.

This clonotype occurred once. The CDR3 spells CASRPPGSEAFF. The CDR3 DNA is TGTGCCAGCAGGCCCCCTGGCTCTGAAGCTTTCTTT. The V gene is TRBV14, the J gene TRBJ1-1, with unresolved D. The V gene lost 6 bases and the J gene lost 6 bases, with 11 bases spanning the gap. The CDR3 totals 12 residues. CDR1 and CDR2 (germline): SGHDN, FVKESK.

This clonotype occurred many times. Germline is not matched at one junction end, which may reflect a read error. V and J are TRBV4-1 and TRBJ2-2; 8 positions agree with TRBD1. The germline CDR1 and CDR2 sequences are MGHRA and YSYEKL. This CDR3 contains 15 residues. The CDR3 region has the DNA TGTGCCAGCAGCTTAGGACAGGGGAACACCGGGGAGCTGTTTTTT. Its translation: CASSLGQGNTGELFF.

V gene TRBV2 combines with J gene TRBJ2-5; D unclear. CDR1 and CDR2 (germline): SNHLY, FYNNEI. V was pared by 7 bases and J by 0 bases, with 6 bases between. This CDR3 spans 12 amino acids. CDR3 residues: CASTGDQETQYF. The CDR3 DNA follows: TGTGCCAGCACCGGAGACCAAGAGACCCAGTACTTC.

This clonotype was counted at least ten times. The CDR3 DNA is TGTGCCAGCAGCTTAGCGGGCAGGTCCCACGAGCAGTACTTC. Its protein is CASSLAGRSHEQYF. This rearrangement joins TRBV7-2 to TRBJ2-7; D is uncertain. Germline CDR1 and CDR2: SGHTA and FQGNSA. CDR3 length: 14 residues. V shed 0 bases and J shed 5 bases, with 11 bases lying between them.

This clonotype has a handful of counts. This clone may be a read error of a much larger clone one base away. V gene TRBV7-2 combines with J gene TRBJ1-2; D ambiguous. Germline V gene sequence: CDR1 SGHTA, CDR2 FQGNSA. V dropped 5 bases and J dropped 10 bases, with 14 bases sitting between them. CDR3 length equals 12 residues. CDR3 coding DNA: TGTGCCAGCAGCCACCGGGGTCGCGACTACACCTTC. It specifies CASSHRGRDYTF.

CDR3: CASTLTDTGELFF. CDR3 DNA: TGTGCCAGCACCCTGACAGACACCGGGGAGCTGTTTTTT. The gene calls are TRBV6-1 and TRBJ2-2, with D possibly being TRBD1 (5 bases). Trimming took off 7 bases at V and 3 bases at J, with 9 bases between the two ends. Germline CDR1 MNHNS, CDR2 SASEGT. The CDR3 is made up of 13 amino acids.

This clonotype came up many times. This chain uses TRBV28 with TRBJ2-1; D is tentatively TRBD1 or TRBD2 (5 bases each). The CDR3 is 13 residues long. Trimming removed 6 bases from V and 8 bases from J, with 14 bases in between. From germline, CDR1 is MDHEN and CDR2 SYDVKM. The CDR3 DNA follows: TGTGCCAGCAGAGGGACCCCGGAGGATGAGCAGTTCTTC. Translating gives CASRGTPEDEQFF.

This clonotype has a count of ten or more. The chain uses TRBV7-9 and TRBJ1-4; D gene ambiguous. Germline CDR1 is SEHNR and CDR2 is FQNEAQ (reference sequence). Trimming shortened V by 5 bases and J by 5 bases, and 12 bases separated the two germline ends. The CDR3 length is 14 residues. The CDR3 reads CASSPGPGNEKLFF. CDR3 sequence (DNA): TGTGCCAGCAGCCCGGGCCCGGGGAATGAAAAACTGTTTTTT. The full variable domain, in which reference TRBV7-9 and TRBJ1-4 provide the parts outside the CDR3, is DTGVSQNPRHKITKRGQNVTFRCDPISEHNRLYWYRQTLGQGPEFLTYFQNEAQLEKSRLLSDRFSAERPKGSFSTLEIQRTEQGDSAMYLCASSPGPGNEKLFFGSGTQLSVL.

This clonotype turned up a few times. The DNA for the CDR3 is TGCAGTGCTAGAGAGGAAGGCCCTGGGGCCAACGTCCTGACTTTC. Translation gives CSAREEGPGANVLTF. This chain joins TRBV20-1 and TRBJ2-6, with D unclear. In germline, CDR1 is DFQATT, CDR2 SNEGSKA (reference sequence). The CDR3 is 15 amino acids. V was shortened by 0 bases and J by 2 bases, with 8 bases between the two germline ends.

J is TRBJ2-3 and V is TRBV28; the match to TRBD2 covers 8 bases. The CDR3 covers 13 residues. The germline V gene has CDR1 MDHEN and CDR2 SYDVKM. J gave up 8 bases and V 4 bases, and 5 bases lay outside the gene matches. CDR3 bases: TGTGCCAGCAGTTCGGGAGGGAGCCGTACGCAGTATTTT. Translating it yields CASSSGGSRTQYF.

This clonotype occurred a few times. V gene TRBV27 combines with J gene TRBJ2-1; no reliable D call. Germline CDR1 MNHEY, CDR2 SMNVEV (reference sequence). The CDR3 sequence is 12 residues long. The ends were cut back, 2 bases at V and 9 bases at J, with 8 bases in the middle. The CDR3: CASSLPSTEQFF. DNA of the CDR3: TGTGCCAGCAGTTTACCCTCCACTGAGCAGTTCTTC.

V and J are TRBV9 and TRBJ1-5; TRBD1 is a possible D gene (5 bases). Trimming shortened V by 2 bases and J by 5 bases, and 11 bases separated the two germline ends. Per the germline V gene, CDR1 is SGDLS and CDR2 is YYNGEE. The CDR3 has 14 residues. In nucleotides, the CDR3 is TGTGCCAGCAGCGTTGACAGTTACTATCAGCCCCAGCATTTT. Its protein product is CASSVDSYYQPQHF.